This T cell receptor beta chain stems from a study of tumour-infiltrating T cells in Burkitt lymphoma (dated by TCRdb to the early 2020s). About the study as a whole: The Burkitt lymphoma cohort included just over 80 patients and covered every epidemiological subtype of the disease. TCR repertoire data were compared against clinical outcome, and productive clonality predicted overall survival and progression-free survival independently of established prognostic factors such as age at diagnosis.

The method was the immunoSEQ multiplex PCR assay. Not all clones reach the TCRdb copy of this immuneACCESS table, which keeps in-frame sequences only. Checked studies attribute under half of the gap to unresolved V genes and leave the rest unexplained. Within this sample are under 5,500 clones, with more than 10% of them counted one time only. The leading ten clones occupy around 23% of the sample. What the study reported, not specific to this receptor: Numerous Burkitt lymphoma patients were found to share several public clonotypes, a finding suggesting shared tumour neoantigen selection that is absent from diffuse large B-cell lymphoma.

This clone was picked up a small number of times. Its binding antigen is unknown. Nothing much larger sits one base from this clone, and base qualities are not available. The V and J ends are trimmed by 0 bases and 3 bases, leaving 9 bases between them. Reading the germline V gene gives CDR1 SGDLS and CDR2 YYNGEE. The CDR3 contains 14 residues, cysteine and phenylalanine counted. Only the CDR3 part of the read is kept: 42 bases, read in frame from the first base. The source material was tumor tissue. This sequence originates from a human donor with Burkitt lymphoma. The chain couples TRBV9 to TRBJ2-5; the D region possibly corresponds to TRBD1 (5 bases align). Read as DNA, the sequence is TGTGCCAGCAGCGTAGCAGGGAACGAAGAGACCCAGTACTTC. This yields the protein CASSVAGNEETQYF.